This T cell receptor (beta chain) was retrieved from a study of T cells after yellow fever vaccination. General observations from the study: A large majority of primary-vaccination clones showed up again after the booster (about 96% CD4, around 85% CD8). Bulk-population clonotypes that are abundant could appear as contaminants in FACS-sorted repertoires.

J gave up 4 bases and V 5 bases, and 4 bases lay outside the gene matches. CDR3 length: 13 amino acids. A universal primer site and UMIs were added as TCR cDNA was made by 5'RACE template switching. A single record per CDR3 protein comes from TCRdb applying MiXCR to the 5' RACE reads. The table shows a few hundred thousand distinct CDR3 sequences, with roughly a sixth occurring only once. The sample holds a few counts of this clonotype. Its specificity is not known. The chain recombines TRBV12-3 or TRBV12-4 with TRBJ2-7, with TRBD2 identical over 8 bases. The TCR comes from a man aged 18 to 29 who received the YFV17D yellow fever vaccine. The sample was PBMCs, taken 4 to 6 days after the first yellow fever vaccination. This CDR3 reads CASSAGGLYEQYF. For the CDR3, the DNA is TGTGCCAGCAGTGCGGGGGGTCTTTACGAGCAGTACTTC.